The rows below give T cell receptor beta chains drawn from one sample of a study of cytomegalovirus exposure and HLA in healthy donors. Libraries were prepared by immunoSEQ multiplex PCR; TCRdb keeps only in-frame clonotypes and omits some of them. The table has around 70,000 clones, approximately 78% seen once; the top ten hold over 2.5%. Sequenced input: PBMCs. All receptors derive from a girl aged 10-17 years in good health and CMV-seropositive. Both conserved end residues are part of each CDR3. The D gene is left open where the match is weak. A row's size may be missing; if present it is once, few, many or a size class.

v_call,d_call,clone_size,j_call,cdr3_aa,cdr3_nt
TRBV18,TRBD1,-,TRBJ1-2,CASSLQGDRGYTF,TGTGCCAGCTCACTCCAGGGGGACCGGGGCTACACCTTC
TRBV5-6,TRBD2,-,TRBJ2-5,CASSLLAGETQYF,TGTGCCAGCAGCTTGCTAGCGGGAGAGACCCAGTACTTC
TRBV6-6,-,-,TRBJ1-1,CASSYDRLGTEAFF,TGTGCCAGCAGTTACGACAGACTAGGCACTGAAGCTTTCTTT
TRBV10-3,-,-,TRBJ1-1,CAISESSANTEAFF,TGTGCCATCAGTGAGTCCAGCGCGAACACTGAAGCTTTCTTT
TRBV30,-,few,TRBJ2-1,CAWSPGASSYNEQFF,TGTGCCTGGAGCCCTGGAGCCAGCTCCTACAATGAGCAGTTCTTC
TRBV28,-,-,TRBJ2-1,CASSFTIAAYNEQFF,TGTGCCAGCAGTTTTACGATAGCGGCCTACAATGAGCAGTTCTTC
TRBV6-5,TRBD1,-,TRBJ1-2,CASSYAPGQGYGYTF,TGTGCCAGCAGTTACGCACCGGGACAGGGATATGGCTACACCTTC
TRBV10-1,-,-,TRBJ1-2,CARGWGLSHQNYGYTF,TGCGCCAGGGGGTGGGGACTCTCTCACCAAAACTATGGCTACACCTTC
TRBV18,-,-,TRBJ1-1,CASSPRQGSNTEAFF,TGTGCCAGCTCACCAAGGCAGGGATCGAACACTGAAGCTTTCTTT
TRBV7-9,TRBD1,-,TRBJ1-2,CASSPRTGVRGYTF,TGTGCCAGCAGCCCTCGGACAGGGGTCCGTGGCTACACCTTC
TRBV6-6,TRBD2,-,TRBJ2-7,CASSGLAGQSYEQYF,TGTGCCAGCAGTGGACTAGCGGGCCAATCCTACGAGCAGTACTTC
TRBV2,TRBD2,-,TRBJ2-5,CASSEMRLAGGLTQYF,TGTGCCAGCAGTGAAATGCGGCTAGCGGGGGGATTGACCCAGTACTTC
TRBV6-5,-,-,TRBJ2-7,CASSYGLGSLSYEQYF,TGTGCCAGCAGTTACGGGCTGGGGAGTCTCTCCTACGAGCAGTACTTC
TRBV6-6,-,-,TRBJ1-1,CASSYTTGAFF,TGTGCCAGCAGTTACACGACGGGGGCTTTCTTT
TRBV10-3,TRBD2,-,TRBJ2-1,CAISESFVLAEDNEQFF,TGTGCCATCAGTGAGTCATTTGTGCTAGCGGAGGACAATGAGCAGTTCTTC
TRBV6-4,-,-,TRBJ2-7,CASSDSFGDTKQYF,TGTGCCAGCAGTGACTCATTTGGGGACACCAAGCAGTACTTC
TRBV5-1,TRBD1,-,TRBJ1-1,CASSFGRYNRGSTEAFF,TGCGCCAGCAGCTTTGGCCGGTATAACAGGGGGTCTACTGAAGCTTTCTTT
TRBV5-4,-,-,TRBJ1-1,CASSWQSGSYTEAFF,TGTGCCAGCAGCTGGCAATCAGGATCTTACACTGAAGCTTTCTTT
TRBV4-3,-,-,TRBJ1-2,CASSQEYGGPTF,TGCGCCAGCAGCCAGGAGTACGGGGGACCCACCTTC
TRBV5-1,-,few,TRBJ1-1,CASSLLLDSEAFF,TGCGCCAGCAGCCTCCTTTTGGACAGTGAAGCTTTCTTT
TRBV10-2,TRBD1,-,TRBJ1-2,CASSAGGRNYGYTF,TGCGCCAGCTCAGCAGGGGGCCGTAACTATGGCTACACCTTC
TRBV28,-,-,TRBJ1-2,CASSLGPGRALGYTF,TGTGCCAGCAGTTTGGGTCCAGGCAGGGCGTTGGGCTACACCTTC
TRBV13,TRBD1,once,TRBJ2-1,CASSFKGAGYNEQFF,TGTGCCAGCAGCTTCAAGGGGGCAGGCTACAATGAGCAGTTCTTC
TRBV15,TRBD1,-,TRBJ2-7,CATSRVGDRTYEQYF,TGTGCCACCAGCAGAGTGGGGGACAGAACCTACGAGCAGTACTTC
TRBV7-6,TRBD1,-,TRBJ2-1,CASSPTGGPYNEQFF,TGTGCCAGCAGCCCCACAGGGGGCCCCTACAATGAGCAGTTCTTC
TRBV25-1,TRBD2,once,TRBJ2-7,CASSDRGLANREYF,TGTGCCAGCAGTGACAGGGGACTAGCGAATCGAGAGTACTTC
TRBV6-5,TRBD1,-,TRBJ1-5,CASSYSRDSAGPQHF,TGTGCCAGCAGTTACTCGAGGGACAGCGCTGGGCCCCAGCATTTT
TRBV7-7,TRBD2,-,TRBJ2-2,CASSLGSGNGGELFF,TGTGCCAGCAGCTTAGGGAGCGGGAATGGCGGGGAGCTGTTTTTT
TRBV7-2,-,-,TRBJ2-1,CASSFTYNEQFF,TGTGCCAGCAGCTTCACCTACAATGAGCAGTTCTTC
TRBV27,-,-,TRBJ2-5,CASRESGRETQYF,TGTGCCAGCAGGGAATCGGGGAGGGAGACCCAGTACTTC
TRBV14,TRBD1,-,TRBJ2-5,CASSLGQAETQYF,TGTGCCAGCAGCTTGGGACAGGCGGAGACCCAGTACTTC
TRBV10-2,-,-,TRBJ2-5,CASSDLELAETQYF,TGCGCCAGCAGTGACCTCGAGCTTGCGGAGACCCAGTACTTC
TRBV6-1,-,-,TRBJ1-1,CASRNYMNTEAFF,TGTGCCAGCAGGAACTACATGAACACTGAAGCTTTCTTT
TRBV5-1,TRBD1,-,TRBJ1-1,CASSLLTGGTEAFF,TGCGCCAGCAGCCTCTTAACAGGGGGCACTGAAGCTTTCTTT
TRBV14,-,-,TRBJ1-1,CASSQDHPRLGTEAFF,TGTGCCAGCAGCCAAGATCACCCCAGGTTGGGCACTGAAGCTTTCTTT
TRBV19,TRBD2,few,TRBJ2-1,CASSPGGDYNEQFF,TGTGCCAGTAGTCCGGGAGGGGACTACAATGAGCAGTTCTTC
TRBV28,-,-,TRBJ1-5,CASSLYPPGAQHF,TGTGCCAGCAGTTTGTATCCCCCGGGGGCCCAGCATTTT